Following are 17 T cell receptor beta chains from one sample sequenced in a study of cytomegalovirus exposure and HLA in healthy donors. Primers: 60 Vbeta forward and 13 Jbeta reverse. Generated by immunoSEQ multiplex PCR, the TCRdb table keeps only in-frame clones and is missing some. The table records about 140,000 clones, 60% to 80% of them present only once. The material sequenced was PBMCs. The receptors shown here come from a male donor in good health and CMV-seronegative.

The chain has TRBV27 and TRBJ1-6; D is unresolved. The CDR3 is 18 amino acids. In germline, CDR1 is MNHEY, CDR2 SMNVEV (reference sequence). V lost 0 bases and J lost 0, with 12 bases in between. In DNA, the CDR3 is TGTGCCAGCAGTTTATCTATCGGGTTTTCCTCCTATAATTCACCCCTCCACTTT. The encoded protein is CASSLSIGFSSYNSPLHF.

This clone was seen more than once but under ten times. The rearrangement joins TRBV6-1 to TRBJ2-7, with TRBD1 as a possible D gene (5 bases). Per the germline V gene, CDR1 is MNHNS and CDR2 is SASEGT. The V end was cut by 1 base, the J end by 2 bases, with 9 bases between. This CDR3 is built from 14 residues. The CDR3 sequence: CASSEVVRAYEQYF. In nucleotides, the CDR3 is TGTGCCAGCAGTGAAGTAGTCAGGGCCTACGAGCAGTACTTC.

The chain couples TRBV19 to TRBJ1-5; D unresolved. CDR3 length equals 12 residues. V lost 6 bases and J lost 4, with 7 bases in between. CDR1 is LNHDA and CDR2 is SQIVND in the germline V gene (reference sequence). The CDR3 region has the DNA TGTGCCAGTAGGAGCCTTAATCAGCCCCAGCATTTT. It codes for CASRSLNQPQHF.

This clone has just a few counts. The chain carries TRBV10-3 and TRBJ1-1; the D gene is possibly TRBD1 (6 bases). Germline CDR1 reads ENHRY; CDR2 reads SYGVKD. This CDR3 region has 13 residues. V dropped 10 bases and J dropped 3 bases, with 15 bases sitting between them. Here the CDR3 reads CATSGDWDTEAFF. DNA of the CDR3: TGTGCCACTTCAGGGGATTGGGACACTGAAGCTTTCTTT.

This sequence joins TRBV4-3 and TRBJ2-2; D may be TRBD2 (5 bases). Germline V gives CDR1 LGHNA, CDR2 YSLEER. CDR3 size: 17 residues. Trimming took off 1 base at V and 3 bases at J, with 15 bases between the two ends. The DNA of the CDR3 is TGCGCCAGCAGCCAAGGCTACATGGAGGCGGACACCGGGGAGCTGTTTTTT. Amino acid sequence: CASSQGYMEADTGELFF.

This clone was recorded once. V gene TRBV9 combines with J gene TRBJ2-3, with TRBD1 matching 12 bases. J lost 7 bases, V lost 0 bases, and 6 bases had no gene match. The CDR3 extends over 16 amino acids. Germline loops: CDR1 SGDLS, CDR2 YYNGEE. In DNA form, the CDR3 reads TGTGCCAGCAGCGTAGATCCGGGACAGGGGGCTAATACGCAGTATTTT. Amino acid sequence: CASSVDPGQGANTQYF.

The chain couples TRBV28 to TRBJ2-3; 8 nucleotides align to TRBD1. The V gene end was trimmed by 6 bases and the J gene end by 5 bases; junction bases not matched to a gene: 10. The CDR3 contains 15 residues. The V gene's germline CDR1 is MDHEN and CDR2 SYDVKM. This CDR3 is CASSPAGGQGDTQYF. CDR3 nucleotides: TGTGCCAGCAGCCCCGCGGGCGGACAGGGAGATACGCAGTATTTT.

This rearrangement joins TRBV5-1 to TRBJ2-3, with 12 bases aligning to TRBD2. The V segment lost 0 bases and the J segment 3 bases; nucleotides outside the gene matches: 5. The CDR3 totals 17 residues. From germline, CDR1 is SGHRS and CDR2 YFSETQ. The CDR3 here is CASSLGLAGGPTDTQYF. DNA of the CDR3: TGCGCCAGCAGCTTGGGGCTAGCGGGGGGGCCGACAGATACGCAGTATTTT.

V is TRBV2 and J is TRBJ2-3; 9 bases agree with TRBD1. The V gene end was trimmed by 4 bases and the J gene end by 2 bases; junction bases not matched to a gene: 4. Germline V gene data show CDR1 as SNHLY and CDR2 as FYNNEI. The CDR3 covers 15 residues. CDR3 in DNA: TGTGCCAGCAGTGCCGGACAGGGGCACACAGATACGCAGTATTTT. Its translation: CASSAGQGHTDTQYF.

As for this clone: One junction end does not reproduce the germline sequence, and a read error may be involved. The chain carries TRBV7-2 and TRBJ2-7, with a weak D call TRBD2 (6 bases). The CDR3 contains 9 residues. Germline V gives CDR1 SGHTA, CDR2 FQGNSA. CDR3 loop: CASSPGGIF. Here the CDR3 DNA reads TGTGCCAGCAGCCCTGGGGGGATCTTC.

The rearrangement links TRBV11-2 to TRBJ1-1; the D is unclear. This CDR3 spans 12 amino acids. The germline CDR1 and CDR2 sequences are SGHAT and FQNNGV. The V end lost 1 base, the J end lost 11 bases, and 11 bases lay between the germline ends. For the CDR3, the DNA is TGTGCCAGCAGCTTAGGGCCGGGTTGGGCTTTCTTT. As protein: CASSLGPGWAFF.

This chain uses TRBV6-5 with TRBJ1-2, with D possibly TRBD1 on 5 matching bases. CDR3 length: 14 residues. The V end lost 3 bases, the J end lost 8 bases, and 16 bases lay between the germline ends. Germline loops: CDR1 MNHEY, CDR2 SVGAGI. CDR3: CASSYRDLRDGYTF. In nucleotides, the CDR3 is TGTGCCAGCAGTTATCGGGACTTAAGGGACGGCTACACCTTC.

The gene calls are TRBV30 and TRBJ1-2; the match to TRBD1 covers 10 bases. This CDR3 comprises 15 residues. CDR1 is GTSNPN, CDR2 SVGIG, per germline (reference sequence). The junction had 11 bases not matched to a gene; V was cut back by 3 bases and J by 7 bases. CDR3 nucleotides: TGTGCCTGGAGCCCTTGGGACAGGGGAATTAGTGGCTACACCTTC. As protein: CAWSPWDRGISGYTF.

The chain has TRBV10-3 and TRBJ2-7; 9 bases fit TRBD2. J was trimmed by 5 bases and V by 2 bases; bases with no gene match: 7. The length of the CDR3 is 15 residues. Germline V gene lookup returns CDR1 ENHRY and CDR2 SYGVKD. This chain's CDR3 is CAISEATSGTHEQYF. The DNA for the CDR3 is TGTGCCATCAGTGAGGCGACTAGCGGCACACACGAGCAGTACTTC.

This rearrangement joins TRBV5-1 to TRBJ2-5; 15 bases map to TRBD2. Trimming removed 4 bases from V and 4 bases from J; junction bases left unmatched: 11. Germline CDR1 SGHRS, CDR2 YFSETQ. The CDR3 extends over 18 amino acids. CDR3 DNA sequence: TGCGCCAGCAGCACCGGACTAGCGGGGGGGCGGAACTCAGAGACCCAGTACTTC. Encoded protein: CASSTGLAGGRNSETQYF. The full variable domain, its missing parts supplied by reference TRBV5-1 and TRBJ2-5, is KAGVTQTPRYLIKTRGQQVTLSCSPISGHRSVSWYQQTPGQGLQFLFEYFSETQRNKGNFPGRFSGRQFSNSRSEMNVSTLELGDSALYLCASSTGLAGGRNSETQYFGPGTRLLVL.

This sequence joins TRBV7-9 and TRBJ1-4; no firm D call. V lost 3 bases to trimming and J lost 0 bases, with 14 bases between them. CDR3 length: 17 residues. CDR1 and CDR2 (germline): SEHNR, FQNEAQ (reference sequence). The CDR3, as DNA: TGTGCCAGCAGCTTTTCGGGAGCCGCTTCAACTAATGAAAAACTGTTTTTT. Encoded protein: CASSFSGAASTNEKLFF.

In nucleotides, the CDR3 is TGTGCCAGCAGCTTATCCGGGGCCTACGAGCAGTACTTC. It translates to CASSLSGAYEQYF. This sequence joins TRBV5-6 and TRBJ2-7; possibly TRBD2 for D (5 bases). This CDR3 is 13 amino acids long. Trimming took off 2 bases at V and 2 bases at J, with 8 bases between the two ends. The germline V gene has CDR1 SGHDT and CDR2 YYEEEE.